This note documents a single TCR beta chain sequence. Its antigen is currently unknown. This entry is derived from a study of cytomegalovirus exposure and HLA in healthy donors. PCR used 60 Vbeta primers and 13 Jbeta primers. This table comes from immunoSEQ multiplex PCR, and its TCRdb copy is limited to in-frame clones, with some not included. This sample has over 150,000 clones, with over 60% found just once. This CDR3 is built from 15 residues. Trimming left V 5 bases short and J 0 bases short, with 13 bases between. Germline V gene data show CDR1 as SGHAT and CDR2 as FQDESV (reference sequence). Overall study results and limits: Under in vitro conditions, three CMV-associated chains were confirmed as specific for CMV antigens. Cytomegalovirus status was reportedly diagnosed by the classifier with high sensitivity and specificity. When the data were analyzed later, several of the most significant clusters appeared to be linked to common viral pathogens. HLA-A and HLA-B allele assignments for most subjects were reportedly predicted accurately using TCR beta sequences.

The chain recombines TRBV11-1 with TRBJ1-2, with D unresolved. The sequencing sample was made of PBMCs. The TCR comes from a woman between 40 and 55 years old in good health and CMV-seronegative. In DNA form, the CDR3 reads TGTGCCAGCAGCCAAGAGCGGATAGCTAACTATGGCTACACCTTC. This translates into CASSQERIANYGYTF.